The source of this T cell receptor (beta chain) is a study of cytomegalovirus exposure and HLA in healthy donors. About the study: According to later analysis, the same platform produced the approximately 120 validation and several hundred first-cohort repertoires. Study-level results: Per published reports, the classifier diagnosed cytomegalovirus status with high specificity and sensitivity. Confirmation in vitro established that a few CMV-associated chains were specific for CMV antigens. In the 130 or so validation repertoires, a later analysis found that first-cohort TCR clusters tended to co-occur.

From germline, CDR1 is MGHRA and CDR2 YSYEKL. The CDR3 runs 16 residues. Trimming removed 4 bases from V and 1 base from J, with 14 bases in between. Comment on this clone: Its matching antigen is unknown.

TCRdb keeps only in-frame clones here, not all; method: immunoSEQ multiplex PCR. The table lists around 60,000 clones, about 95% of them singletons, with approximately 5.4% in the top ten. The sequenced material came from PBMCs. This receptor was obtained from a woman in her late teens or twenties in good health and CMV-seropositive. The chain uses TRBV4-1 and TRBJ2-4; maybe TRBD2 (5 bases). The CDR3 loop is CASSLGIIGAKNIQYF. The CDR3 DNA reads as TGCGCCAGCAGCCTCGGGATCATCGGGGCCAAAAACATTCAGTACTTC.